The 29 T cell receptor beta chains below come from one sample, sequenced in a study of blood T cell repertoires in COVID-19. Measured with immunoSEQ multiplex PCR; TCRdb has only the in-frame clones, and not every one. The sample holds 150,000 or so clones, 91% seen once. Sequenced input: peripheral blood. These TCRs come from a man over 45 with acute or convalescent COVID-19.

About this clone itself: The sample holds other DNA sequences that translate to the same CDR3. V is TRBV10-3 and J is TRBJ1-5; 7 bases agree with TRBD1. V shed 10 bases and J 4 bases; nucleotides not matched to a gene: 7. The CDR3 covers 13 residues. CDR1 ENHRY and CDR2 SYGVKD come from the germline V gene. The CDR3 reads CATQGVRNQPQHF. CDR3 DNA: TGTGCCACCCAGGGGGTACGGAATCAGCCCCAGCATTTT.

V gene TRBV9 combines with J gene TRBJ2-7; 8 positions agree with TRBD2. The germline V gene encodes CDR1 SGDLS and CDR2 YYNGEE. The CDR3 loop spans 16 amino acids. Unmatched junction bases numbered 7, after V lost 0 bases and J lost 2 bases. The CDR3 is CASSVEQLRGAYEQYF. DNA of the CDR3: TGTGCCAGCAGCGTAGAACAGTTGCGGGGGGCCTACGAGCAGTACTTC. The full variable domain, in which reference TRBV9 and TRBJ2-7 provide the parts outside the CDR3, is DSGVTQTPKHLITATGQRVTLRCSPRSGDLSVYWYQQSLDQGLQFLIQYYNGEERAKGNILERFSAQQFPDLHSELNLSSLELGDSALYFCASSVEQLRGAYEQYFGPGTRLTVT.

The V call is TRBV7-9, the J call TRBJ2-3, with TRBD1 identical over 9 bases. Unmatched junction bases numbered 11, after V lost 2 bases and J lost 2 bases. The germline CDR1 and CDR2 sequences are SEHNR and FQNEAQ (reference sequence). The CDR3 contains 18 residues. CDR3 coding DNA: TGTGCCAGCAGCTTACCACTCTCGGACAGGGGAGACACAGATACGCAGTATTTT. Its protein product is CASSLPLSDRGDTDTQYF.

This chain connects TRBV13 to TRBJ2-2; 8 positions match TRBD2. In germline, CDR1 is PRHDT, CDR2 FYEKMQ (reference sequence). Germline trimming cut 3 bases from V and 2 bases from J; bases unmatched to any gene: 8. This CDR3 comprises 17 residues. CDR3 bases: TGTGCCAGCAGCTTTCCCGGGACTAGTATTAACACCGGGGAGCTGTTTTTT. Its protein is CASSFPGTSINTGELFF.

This chain uses TRBV28 with TRBJ2-5; 7 bases line up with TRBD2. CDR1 is MDHEN and CDR2 is SYDVKM in the germline V gene. Trimming took 5 bases from V and 3 from J; bases not matched to a gene: 6. The CDR3 contains 14 residues. DNA of the CDR3: TGTGCCAGCAGTACCGGACTAGGGGAAGAGACCCAGTACTTC. It encodes CASSTGLGEETQYF.

This sequence joins TRBV28 and TRBJ1-5, with 10 bases identical to TRBD1. Per germline, CDR1 MDHEN and CDR2 SYDVKM. Trimming took 6 bases from V and 4 from J; bases not matched to a gene: 9. The CDR3 runs 16 residues. The CDR3 is CASSLEPGQGNQPQHF. The CDR3 nucleotides are TGTGCCAGCAGCCTGGAACCGGGACAGGGGAATCAGCCCCAGCATTTT.

A single count supports this clone. V and J are TRBV6-6 and TRBJ1-2; D unclear. Trimming removed 10 bases at V and 1 base at J, with 7 bases between. Germline CDR1 MNHNY, CDR2 SVGAGI (reference sequence). CDR3 length: 11 residues. The DNA of the CDR3 is TGTGCCACAAGACTTAACTATGGCTACACCTTC. Its protein product is CATRLNYGYTF.

The chain has TRBV9 and TRBJ1-1; maybe TRBD1 (5 bases). The CDR3 length is 16 residues. V was clipped by 0 bases and J by 0 bases, with 12 bases between them. Germline CDR1 SGDLS, CDR2 YYNGEE. The CDR3 reads CASSVGGSYMNTEAFF. The CDR3 coding sequence is TGTGCCAGCAGCGTAGGGGGCAGCTACATGAACACTGAAGCTTTCTTT.

CDR3 loop: CASSPGTTRGYEQYF. The CDR3 nucleotides read TGTGCCAGCAGTCCCGGAACGACCAGGGGCTACGAGCAGTACTTC. This chain joins TRBV11-3 and TRBJ2-7; perhaps TRBD1 as D (6 bases). Germline CDR1 and CDR2: SGHNT and YENEEA. Trimming pared 6 bases from V and 3 bases from J, leaving 18 bases between. This CDR3 comprises 15 residues.

The rearrangement joins TRBV19 to TRBJ2-2; a possible D gene is TRBD2 (6 bases). Germline V gene lookup returns CDR1 LNHDA and CDR2 SQIVND (reference sequence). The length of the CDR3 is 15 residues. Trimming pared 4 bases from V and 9 bases from J, leaving 18 bases between. The CDR3 sequence is CASSSRRDGDRELFF. The CDR3 DNA is TGTGCCAGTAGTAGCCGGAGGGATGGGGACCGGGAGCTGTTTTTT.

The chain carries TRBV5-1 and TRBJ1-1; maybe TRBD1 (5 bases). CDR3 length: 13 residues. With 5 bases removed from V and 1 base from J, the gap between germline ends came to 9 bases. Per germline, CDR1 SGHRS and CDR2 YFSETQ. The CDR3 sequence is CASRDTGNTEAFF. The DNA of the CDR3 is TGCGCCAGCAGAGATACAGGGAACACTGAAGCTTTCTTT. Using reference TRBV5-1 and TRBJ1-1 for the parts outside the CDR3, the full variable domain is KAGVTQTPRYLIKTRGQQVTLSCSPISGHRSVSWYQQTPGQGLQFLFEYFSETQRNKGNFPGRFSGRQFSNSRSEMNVSTLELGDSALYLCASRDTGNTEAFFGQGTRLTVV.

The J gene is TRBJ1-2, the V gene TRBV7-9; 9 bases align to TRBD1. Germline assignment: CDR1 SEHNR and CDR2 FQNEAQ (reference sequence). V lost 3 bases and J lost 4; bases outside the gene matches: 6. The CDR3 consists of 15 residues. The CDR3 region is CASSLGQGPIYGYTF. The CDR3 DNA follows: TGTGCCAGCAGCTTGGGACAGGGACCCATCTATGGCTACACCTTC.

The chain uses TRBV9 and TRBJ1-6; TRBD1 aligns across 8 bases. V was pared by 0 bases and J by 7 bases, with 6 bases of the junction left unmatched. The CDR3 length is 16 residues. In germline, CDR1 is SGDLS, CDR2 YYNGEE. The CDR3: CASSVASGTGNSPLHF. CDR3 sequence (DNA): TGTGCCAGCAGCGTAGCGTCCGGGACAGGAAATTCACCCCTCCACTTT. The entire variable domain, with the rest obtained from reference TRBV9 and TRBJ1-6, is as follows: DSGVTQTPKHLITATGQRVTLRCSPRSGDLSVYWYQQSLDQGLQFLIQYYNGEERAKGNILERFSAQQFPDLHSELNLSSLELGDSALYFCASSVASGTGNSPLHFGNGTRLTVT.

The chain joins TRBV3-1 (or the pseudogene TRBV3-2) to TRBJ2-3, with 9 bases that match TRBD1. J was trimmed by 4 bases and V by 3 bases; bases with no gene match: 8. CDR3 length equals 16 residues. Germline CDR1 reads LGHDT; CDR2 reads YNNKEL (reference sequence). CDR3 nucleotides: TGTGCCAGCAGCCATGCGGGACAGGGTCCCTCAGATACGCAGTATTTT. Amino acid sequence: CASSHAGQGPSDTQYF.

The chain joins TRBV12-5 to TRBJ2-2; D might be TRBD1 (5 bases). Looked up from germline, CDR1 is LGHNT and CDR2 is FRNRAP. The CDR3 sequence is 13 residues long. Trimming removed 6 bases from V and 1 base from J, with 6 bases in between. Here the CDR3 DNA reads TGTGCTAGTGGCCAGGGGAACACCGGGGAGCTGTTTTTT. This gives the protein CASGQGNTGELFF.

For the CDR3, the DNA is TGTGCCACCAGTGACTGGGACACCAACACCGGGGAGCTGTTTTTT. Translating it yields CATSDWDTNTGELFF. The chain is built from TRBV24-1 and TRBJ2-2; D may be TRBD1 (6 bases). Germline V gene data show CDR1 as KGHDR and CDR2 as SFDVKD. The CDR3 runs to 15 residues. V lost 4 bases and J lost 2, with 10 bases in between.

This chain joins TRBV19 and TRBJ2-1, with TRBD2 matching over 10 bases. Germline loops: CDR1 LNHDA, CDR2 SQIVND (reference sequence). This CDR3 has 12 residues. The V segment lost 9 bases and the J segment 9 bases; nucleotides outside the gene matches: 5. CDR3 nucleotides: TGTGCCAGCACTAGCGGGGACCGTGAGCAGTTCTTC. It yields the protein CASTSGDREQFF.

The rearrangement joins TRBV11-3 to TRBJ1-1; no firm D call. The CDR3 has 13 residues. The V gene lost 0 bases and the J gene lost 7 bases, with 9 bases spanning the gap. Per germline, CDR1 SGHNT and CDR2 YENEEA. As DNA, the CDR3 is TGTGCCAGCAGCTTAGATTCCGGGAATGAAGCTTTCTTT. Its protein is CASSLDSGNEAFF.

This clone was observed a single time. The CDR3 sequence is CASSTLEGAGETQYF. The CDR3, as DNA: TGTGCCAGCAGCACTCTGGAAGGGGCAGGGGAGACCCAGTACTTC. The chain recombines TRBV7-9 with TRBJ2-5; a possible D gene is TRBD1 (5 bases). The CDR3 is made up of 15 amino acids. The V and J ends lost 5 bases and 5 bases respectively, with 18 bases between them. Looked up from germline, CDR1 is SEHNR and CDR2 is FQNEAQ (reference sequence).

This chain links TRBV27 with TRBJ2-7, with 9 positions matching TRBD1. CDR1 MNHEY and CDR2 SMNVEV come from the germline V gene (reference sequence). V lost 7 bases to trimming and J lost 5 bases; unmatched junction nucleotides: 12. The CDR3 has 15 amino acids. The DNA for the CDR3 is TGTGCCAGCAAACCACAGGGGGCATCAAGGAACGAGCAGTACGTC. This codes for CASKPQGASRNEQYV.

The V gene is TRBV15, the J gene TRBJ1-1; D uncertain. This CDR3 has 15 amino acids. Germline CDR1 is LNHNV and CDR2 is YYDKDF (reference sequence). Between the trimmed V and J ends, which lost 0 bases and 1 base, there was a span of 9 bases. As DNA, the CDR3 is TGTGCCACCAGCAGAGATATGTGGCCGAACACTGAAGCTTTCTTT. Its protein is CATSRDMWPNTEAFF.

This chain uses TRBV2 with TRBJ1-2; possible D gene TRBD1, 5 bases. The CDR3 has 13 residues. V was clipped by 4 bases and J by 5 bases, with 11 bases between them. Germline V gene data show CDR1 as SNHLY and CDR2 as FYNNEI. For the CDR3, the DNA is TGTGCCAGCAGTGCTGACAGCCTGTATGGCTACACCTTC. Residues: CASSADSLYGYTF. The full variable domain, in which reference TRBV2 and TRBJ1-2 provide the parts outside the CDR3, is EPEVTQTPSHQVTQMGQEVILRCVPISNHLYFYWYRQILGQKVEFLVSFYNNEISEKSEIFDDQFSVERPDGSNFTLKIRSTKLEDSAMYFCASSADSLYGYTFGSGTRLTVV.

The V call is TRBV7-9, the J call TRBJ2-7, with 9 bases that match TRBD1. This CDR3 region has 15 residues. J gave up 2 bases and V 5 bases, and 7 bases lay outside the gene matches. Germline lookup yields CDR1 SEHNR and CDR2 FQNEAQ (reference sequence). The CDR3 nucleotides read TGTGCCAGCAGCGCGTTTGGGACAGGGCCCTACGAGCAGTACTTC. It encodes CASSAFGTGPYEQYF.

The CDR3 reads CASRRQGQSSYEQYF. The DNA of the CDR3 is TGTGCCAGCAGACGACAGGGACAGAGCTCCTACGAGCAGTACTTC. The chain recombines TRBV27 with TRBJ2-7; TRBD1 aligns across 7 bases. The CDR3 length is 15 residues. V was pared by 6 bases and J by 0 bases, with 8 bases of the junction left unmatched. Germline CDR1 reads MNHEY; CDR2 reads SMNVEV (reference sequence).

The rearrangement joins TRBV6-5 to TRBJ1-3; D may be TRBD1 (5 bases). The V gene's germline CDR1 is MNHEY and CDR2 SVGAGI. The CDR3 runs to 13 residues. V lost 4 bases and J 2 bases, leaving 6 bases between the germline ends. The CDR3 loop reads CASSWGAGNTIYF. The CDR3 DNA reads TGTGCCAGCAGTTGGGGCGCTGGAAACACCATATATTTT.

This rearrangement joins TRBV5-5 to TRBJ2-3; D is undetermined. Per germline, CDR1 SGHKS and CDR2 YYEKEE (reference sequence). V was trimmed by 4 bases and J by 2 bases, leaving 14 bases between them. The CDR3 spans 15 residues. The CDR3 sequence is CASSRTNIFTDTQYF. In DNA form, the CDR3 reads TGTGCCAGCAGCCGCACGAACATATTCACAGATACGCAGTATTTT. Using reference TRBV5-5 and TRBJ2-3 for the parts outside the CDR3, the full variable domain is DAGVTQSPTHLIKTRGQQVTLRCSPISGHKSVSWYQQVLGQGPQFIFQYYEKEERGRGNFPDRFSARQFPNYSSELNVNALLLGDSALYLCASSRTNIFTDTQYFGPGTRLTVL.

The chain recombines TRBV5-6 with TRBJ2-2, with TRBD1 as a possible D gene (5 bases). V gave up 0 bases and J gave up 5 bases, with 11 bases separating them. The CDR3 runs to 15 residues. Germline CDR1 reads SGHDT; CDR2 reads YYEEEE. In nucleotides, the CDR3 is TGTGCCAGCAGCTTGGGGCAGGGAAAGACCGGGGAGCTGTTTTTT. Its protein is CASSLGQGKTGELFF.

This chain joins TRBV12-5 and TRBJ2-3; weak D call: TRBD2 (6 bases). The CDR3 totals 16 residues. Germline-derived CDR1 and CDR2 are LGHNT and FRNRAP. Trimming shortened V by 2 bases and J by 6 bases, and 18 bases separated the two germline ends. Here the CDR3 reads CASGLFGGPGMDTQYF. The CDR3 coding sequence is TGTGCTAGTGGTTTGTTCGGGGGACCTGGTATGGATACGCAGTATTTT.

The CDR3 sequence is CASSLDQRGSNEQFF. CDR3 DNA: TGTGCCAGCAGCTTAGATCAGCGGGGGAGTAATGAGCAGTTCTTC. The gene calls are TRBV11-2 and TRBJ2-1; 8 nucleotides line up with TRBD2. The germline V gene has CDR1 SGHAT and CDR2 FQNNGV. This CDR3 has 15 residues. V shed 0 bases and J 7 bases; nucleotides not matched to a gene: 5.